The T cell receptor (beta chain) under discussion was sequenced for a study of cytomegalovirus exposure and HLA in healthy donors. Study-wide findings and caveats: Later work found that TCR association rates differed between HLA loci; DRB1 had the most and HLA-C the fewest.

Donors were ostensibly healthy at sampling, although undocumented immune exposures were probable. Germline lookup yields CDR1 MNHEY and CDR2 SMNVEV (reference sequence). Between the trimmed V and J ends, which lost 4 bases and 5 bases, there was a span of 7 bases. This CDR3 comprises 12 residues. On this clone: The antigen remains unidentified.

The PCR was carried out with 60 Vbeta primers and 13 Jbeta primers. The table came from immunoSEQ multiplex PCR; TCRdb's copy has only in-frame clones and leaves some out. The sample contains 160,000 or so clones, about 71% of which appear only once. This TCR derives from a woman between 25 and 40 years old in good health and CMV-seronegative. Material for sequencing was PBMCs. The chain joins TRBV27 to TRBJ2-3; D is unresolved. The CDR3 DNA reads TGTGCCAGCAGTTCCATCCAAGATACGCAGTATTTT. It specifies CASSSIQDTQYF.